The sequence of this T cell receptor beta chain was determined in a study of T cells in Graves' hyperthyroidism and ophthalmopathy. This clonotype was seen more than once but under ten times. The V end lost 1 base, the J end lost 7 bases, and 14 bases lay between the germline ends. The CDR3 has 14 residues. Germline CDR1 DFQATT, CDR2 SNEGSKA (reference sequence). The source material, RNA transcripts, was used to amplify TCR beta CDR3 regions. The HTBI set primed first-round TCR CDR3 RT-PCR. Using its own MiXCR run on the multiplex PCR reads, TCRdb lists one record per CDR3 protein. The sample carries 400,000 or so distinct CDR3 sequences, 12% to 15% recorded once.

The sample taken for sequencing was blood. V usage is TRBV20-1 and J usage is TRBJ2-1, with D possibly TRBD2 on 7 matching bases. This sequence was found in an older woman with Graves' ophthalmopathy. CDR3 sequence: CSARVSGGANEQFF. Written as DNA, the CDR3 is TGCAGTGCTAGAGTTTCGGGGGGCGCAAATGAGCAGTTCTTC.